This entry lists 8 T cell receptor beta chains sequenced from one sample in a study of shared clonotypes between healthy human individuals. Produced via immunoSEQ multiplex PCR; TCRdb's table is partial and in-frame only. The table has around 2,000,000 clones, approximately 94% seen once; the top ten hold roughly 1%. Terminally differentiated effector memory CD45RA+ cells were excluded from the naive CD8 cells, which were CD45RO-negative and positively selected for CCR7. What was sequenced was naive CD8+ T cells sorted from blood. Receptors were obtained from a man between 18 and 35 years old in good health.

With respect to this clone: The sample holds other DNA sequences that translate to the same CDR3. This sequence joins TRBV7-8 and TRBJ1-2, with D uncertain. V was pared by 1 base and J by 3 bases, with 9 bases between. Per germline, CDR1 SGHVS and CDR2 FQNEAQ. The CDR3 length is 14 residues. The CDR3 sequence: CASSLVPEDYGYTF. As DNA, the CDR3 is TGTGCCAGCAGCTTAGTCCCCGAAGACTATGGCTACACCTTC.

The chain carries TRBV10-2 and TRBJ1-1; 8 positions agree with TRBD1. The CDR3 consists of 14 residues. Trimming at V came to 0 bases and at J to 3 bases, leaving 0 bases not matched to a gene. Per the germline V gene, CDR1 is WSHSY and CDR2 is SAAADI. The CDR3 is CASSESTGDTEAFF. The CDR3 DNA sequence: TGCGCCAGCAGTGAGTCGACAGGGGACACTGAAGCTTTCTTT.

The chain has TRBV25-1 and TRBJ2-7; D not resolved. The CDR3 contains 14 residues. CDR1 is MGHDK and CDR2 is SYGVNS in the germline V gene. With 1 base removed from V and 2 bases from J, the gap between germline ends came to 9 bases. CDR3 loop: CASSESPHPYEQYF. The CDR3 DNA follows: TGTGCCAGCAGTGAATCTCCCCATCCCTACGAGCAGTACTTC.

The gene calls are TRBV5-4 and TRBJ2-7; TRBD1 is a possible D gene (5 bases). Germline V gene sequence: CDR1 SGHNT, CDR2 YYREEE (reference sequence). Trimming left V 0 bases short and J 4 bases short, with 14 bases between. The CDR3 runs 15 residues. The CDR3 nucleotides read TGTGCCAGCAGCTTGGTTGGGCCCCAGGGATACGAGCAGTACTTC. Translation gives CASSLVGPQGYEQYF.

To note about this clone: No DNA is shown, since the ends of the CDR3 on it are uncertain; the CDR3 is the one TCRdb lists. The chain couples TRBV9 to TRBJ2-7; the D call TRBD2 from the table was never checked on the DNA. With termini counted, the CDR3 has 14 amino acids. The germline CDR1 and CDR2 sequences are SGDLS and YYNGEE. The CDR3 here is CASSVGGGSYERYF.

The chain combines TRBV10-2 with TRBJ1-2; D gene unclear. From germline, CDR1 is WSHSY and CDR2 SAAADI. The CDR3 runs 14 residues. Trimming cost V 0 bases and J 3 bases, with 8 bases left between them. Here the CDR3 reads CASSESGNYYGYTF. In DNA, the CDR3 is TGCGCCAGCAGTGAGTCAGGCAACTACTATGGCTACACCTTC.

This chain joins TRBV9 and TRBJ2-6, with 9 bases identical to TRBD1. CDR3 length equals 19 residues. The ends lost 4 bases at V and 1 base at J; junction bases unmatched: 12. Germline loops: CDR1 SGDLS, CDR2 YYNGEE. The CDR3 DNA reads TGTGCCAGCAGCAAACAGACGGGACAGGGAATTTCTGGGGCCAACGTCCTGACTTTC. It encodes CASSKQTGQGISGANVLTF.

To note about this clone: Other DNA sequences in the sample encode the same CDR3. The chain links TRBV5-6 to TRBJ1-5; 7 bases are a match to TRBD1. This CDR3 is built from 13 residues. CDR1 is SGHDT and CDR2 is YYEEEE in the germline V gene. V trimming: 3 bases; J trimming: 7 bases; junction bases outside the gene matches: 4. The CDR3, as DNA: TGTGCCAGCAGCTCAGGGGGAGGGCAGCCCCAGCATTTT. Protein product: CASSSGGGQPQHF.